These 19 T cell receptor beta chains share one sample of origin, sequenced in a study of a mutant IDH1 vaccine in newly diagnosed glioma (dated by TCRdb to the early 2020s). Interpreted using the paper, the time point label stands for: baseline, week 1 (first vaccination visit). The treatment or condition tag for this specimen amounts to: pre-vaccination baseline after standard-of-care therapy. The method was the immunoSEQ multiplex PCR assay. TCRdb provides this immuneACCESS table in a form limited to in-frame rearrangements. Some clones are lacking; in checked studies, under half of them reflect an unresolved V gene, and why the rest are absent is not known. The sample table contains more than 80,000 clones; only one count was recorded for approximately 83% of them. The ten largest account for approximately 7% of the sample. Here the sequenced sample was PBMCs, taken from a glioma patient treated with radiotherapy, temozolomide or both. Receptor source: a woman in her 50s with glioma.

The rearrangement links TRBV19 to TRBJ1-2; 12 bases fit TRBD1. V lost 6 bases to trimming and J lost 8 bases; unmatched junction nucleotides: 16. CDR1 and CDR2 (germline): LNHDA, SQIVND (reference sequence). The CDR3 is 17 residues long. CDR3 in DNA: TGTGCCAGTAGCACGTACCGGGACAGGGGGCGCCTGGGGGGCTACACCTTC. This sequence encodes CASSTYRDRGRLGGYTF.

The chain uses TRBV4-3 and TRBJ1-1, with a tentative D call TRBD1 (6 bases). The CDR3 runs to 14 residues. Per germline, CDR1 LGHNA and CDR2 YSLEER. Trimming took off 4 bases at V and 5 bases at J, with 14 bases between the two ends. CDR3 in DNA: TGCGCCAGCAGCCCGCAGGGGTTAGGGACTGAAGCTTTCTTT. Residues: CASSPQGLGTEAFF.

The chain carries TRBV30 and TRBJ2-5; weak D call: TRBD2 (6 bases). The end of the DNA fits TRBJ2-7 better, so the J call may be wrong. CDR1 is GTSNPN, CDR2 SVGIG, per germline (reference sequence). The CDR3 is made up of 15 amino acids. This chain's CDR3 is CAWRSRAAGSGEQYF. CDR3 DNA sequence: TGTGCCTGGAGGAGCAGGGCTGCGGGGAGTGGCGAGCAGTACTTC.

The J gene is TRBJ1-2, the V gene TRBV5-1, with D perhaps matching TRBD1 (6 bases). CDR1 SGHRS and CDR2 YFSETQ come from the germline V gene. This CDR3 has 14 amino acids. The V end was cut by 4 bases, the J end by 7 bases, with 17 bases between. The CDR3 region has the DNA TGCGCCAGCAGCCTTGACAGGCCTATCGGTGGCTACACCTTC. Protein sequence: CASSLDRPIGGYTF.

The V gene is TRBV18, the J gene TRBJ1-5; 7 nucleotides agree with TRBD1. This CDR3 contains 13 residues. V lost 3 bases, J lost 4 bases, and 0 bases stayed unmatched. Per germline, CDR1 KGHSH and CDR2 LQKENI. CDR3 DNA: TGTGCCAGCTCACCGGGACAGAATCAGCCCCAGCATTTT. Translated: CASSPGQNQPQHF.

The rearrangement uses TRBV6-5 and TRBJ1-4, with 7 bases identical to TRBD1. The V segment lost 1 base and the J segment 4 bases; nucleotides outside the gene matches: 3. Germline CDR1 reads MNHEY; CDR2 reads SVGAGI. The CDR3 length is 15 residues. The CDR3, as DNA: TGTGCCAGCAGTTACTACAGGGGTCTTAATGAAAAACTGTTTTTT. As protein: CASSYYRGLNEKLFF.

The CDR3 nucleotides are TGTGCCAGCAGTAAGAGGACAGGGGGCAGCACCGGGGAGCTGTTTTTT. Translated, it gives CASSKRTGGSTGELFF. The chain employs TRBV27 and TRBJ2-2; 11 bases are shared with TRBD1. CDR1 is MNHEY, CDR2 SMNVEV, per germline (reference sequence). After removal of 5 bases from V and 4 bases from J, the junction contained 6 bases not matched to a gene. CDR3 size: 16 residues.

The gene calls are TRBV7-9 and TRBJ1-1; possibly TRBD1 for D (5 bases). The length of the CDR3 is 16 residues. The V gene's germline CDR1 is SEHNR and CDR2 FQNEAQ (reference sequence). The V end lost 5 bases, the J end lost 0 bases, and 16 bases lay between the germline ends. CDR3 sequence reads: CASSRVPGQLNTEAFF. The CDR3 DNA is TGTGCCAGCAGCCGAGTACCAGGGCAGCTGAACACTGAAGCTTTCTTT.

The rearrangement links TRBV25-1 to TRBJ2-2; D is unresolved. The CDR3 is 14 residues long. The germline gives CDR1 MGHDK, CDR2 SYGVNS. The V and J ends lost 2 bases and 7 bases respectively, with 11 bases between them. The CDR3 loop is CASSEMGTDGELFF. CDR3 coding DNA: TGTGCCAGCAGTGAAATGGGAACGGACGGGGAGCTGTTTTTT.

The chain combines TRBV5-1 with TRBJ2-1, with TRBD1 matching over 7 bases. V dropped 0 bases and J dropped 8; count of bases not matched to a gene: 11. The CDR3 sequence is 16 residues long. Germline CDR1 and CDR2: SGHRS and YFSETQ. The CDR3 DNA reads TGCGCCAGCAGCTTGGGACAGGGAATCTTCGTGGATGAGCAGTTCTTC. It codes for CASSLGQGIFVDEQFF.

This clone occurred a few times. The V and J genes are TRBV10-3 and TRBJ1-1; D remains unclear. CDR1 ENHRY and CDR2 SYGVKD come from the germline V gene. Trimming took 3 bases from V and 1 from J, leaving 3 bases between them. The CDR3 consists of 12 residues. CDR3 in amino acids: CAISDQNTEAFF. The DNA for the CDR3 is TGTGCCATCAGTGATCAGAACACTGAAGCTTTCTTT.

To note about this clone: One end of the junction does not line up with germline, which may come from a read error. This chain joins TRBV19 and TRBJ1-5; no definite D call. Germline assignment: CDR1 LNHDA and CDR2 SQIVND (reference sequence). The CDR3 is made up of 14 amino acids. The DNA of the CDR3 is TGTGCCATTAGTCCCTCTCATAGCAATCAGCCCCAGCATTTT. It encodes CAISPSHSNQPQHF. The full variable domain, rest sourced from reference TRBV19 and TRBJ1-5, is DGGITQSPKYLFRKEGQNVTLSCEQNLNHDAMYWYRQDPGQGLRLIYYSQIVNDFQKGDIAEGYSVSREKKESFPLTVTSAQKNPTAFYLCAISPSHSNQPQHFGDGTRLSIL.

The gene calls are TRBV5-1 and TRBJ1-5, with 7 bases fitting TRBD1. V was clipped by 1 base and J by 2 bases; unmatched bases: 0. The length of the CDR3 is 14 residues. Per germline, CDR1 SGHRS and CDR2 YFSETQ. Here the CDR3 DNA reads TGCGCCAGCAGCTTGACAGGGGGCAATCAGCCCCAGCATTTT. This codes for CASSLTGGNQPQHF.

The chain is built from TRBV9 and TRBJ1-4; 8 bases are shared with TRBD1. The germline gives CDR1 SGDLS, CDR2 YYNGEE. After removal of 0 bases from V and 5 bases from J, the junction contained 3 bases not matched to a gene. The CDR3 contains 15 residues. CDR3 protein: CASSVGQGANEKLFF. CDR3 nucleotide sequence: TGTGCCAGCAGCGTAGGCCAGGGGGCGAATGAAAAACTGTTTTTT.

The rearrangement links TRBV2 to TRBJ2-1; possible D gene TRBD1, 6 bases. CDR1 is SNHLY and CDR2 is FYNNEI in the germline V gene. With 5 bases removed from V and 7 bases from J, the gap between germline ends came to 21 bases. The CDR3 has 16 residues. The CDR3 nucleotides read TGTGCCAGCAGTCAGTCTACCACCCTTAGGGGGAATGAGCAGTTCTTC. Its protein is CASSQSTTLRGNEQFF. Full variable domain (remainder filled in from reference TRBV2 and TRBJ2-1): EPEVTQTPSHQVTQMGQEVILRCVPISNHLYFYWYRQILGQKVEFLVSFYNNEISEKSEIFDDQFSVERPDGSNFTLKIRSTKLEDSAMYFCASSQSTTLRGNEQFFGPGTRLTVL.

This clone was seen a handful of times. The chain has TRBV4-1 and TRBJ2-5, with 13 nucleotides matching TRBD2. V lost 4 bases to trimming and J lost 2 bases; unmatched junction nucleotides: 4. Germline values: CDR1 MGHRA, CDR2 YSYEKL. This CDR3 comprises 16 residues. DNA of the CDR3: TGCGCCAGCAGCCTCGGACTAGCGGGGGTACAAGAGACCCAGTACTTC. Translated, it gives CASSLGLAGVQETQYF.

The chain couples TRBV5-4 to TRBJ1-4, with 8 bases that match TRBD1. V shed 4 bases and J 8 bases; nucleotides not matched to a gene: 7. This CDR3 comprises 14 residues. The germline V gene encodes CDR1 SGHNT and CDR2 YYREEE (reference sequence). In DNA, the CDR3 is TGTGCCAGCAGCCCGCAGGGGGCCAGCGAAAAACTGTTTTTT. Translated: CASSPQGASEKLFF.

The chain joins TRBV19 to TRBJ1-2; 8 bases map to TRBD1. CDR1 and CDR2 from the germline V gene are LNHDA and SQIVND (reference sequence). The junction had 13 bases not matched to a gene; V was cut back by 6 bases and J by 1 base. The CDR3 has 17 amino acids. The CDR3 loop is CASSLLSRDRRNYGYTF. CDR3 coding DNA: TGTGCCAGTAGCCTACTATCTAGGGACAGGCGTAACTATGGCTACACCTTC.

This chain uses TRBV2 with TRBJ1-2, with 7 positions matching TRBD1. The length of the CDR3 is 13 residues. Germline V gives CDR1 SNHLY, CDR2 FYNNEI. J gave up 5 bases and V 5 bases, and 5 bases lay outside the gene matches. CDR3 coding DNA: TGTGCCAGCAGTTCCGACAGGGAATATGGCTACACCTTC. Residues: CASSSDREYGYTF.